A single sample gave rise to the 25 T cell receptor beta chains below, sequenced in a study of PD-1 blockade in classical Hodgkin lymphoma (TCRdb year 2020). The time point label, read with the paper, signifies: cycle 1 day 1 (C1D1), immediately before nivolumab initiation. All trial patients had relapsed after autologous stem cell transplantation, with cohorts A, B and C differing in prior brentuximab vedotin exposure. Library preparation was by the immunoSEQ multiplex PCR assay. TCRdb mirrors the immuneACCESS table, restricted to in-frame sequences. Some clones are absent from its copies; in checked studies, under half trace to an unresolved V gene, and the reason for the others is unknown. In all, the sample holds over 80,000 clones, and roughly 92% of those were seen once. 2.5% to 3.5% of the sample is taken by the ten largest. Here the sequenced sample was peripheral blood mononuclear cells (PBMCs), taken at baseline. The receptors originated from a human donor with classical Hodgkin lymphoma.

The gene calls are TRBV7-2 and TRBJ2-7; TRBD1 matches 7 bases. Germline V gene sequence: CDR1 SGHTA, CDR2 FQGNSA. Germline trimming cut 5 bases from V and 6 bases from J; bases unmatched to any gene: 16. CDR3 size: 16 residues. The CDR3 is CASSRRVGTVQIEQYF. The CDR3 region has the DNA TGTGCCAGCAGCCGCCGTGTAGGGACAGTCCAAATCGAGCAGTACTTC. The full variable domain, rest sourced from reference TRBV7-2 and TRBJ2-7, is GAGVSQSPSNKVTEKGKDVELRCDPISGHTALYWYRQSLGQGLEFLIYFQGNSAPDKSGLPSDRFSAERTGGSVSTLTIQRTQQEDSAVYLCASSRRVGTVQIEQYFGPGTRLTVT.

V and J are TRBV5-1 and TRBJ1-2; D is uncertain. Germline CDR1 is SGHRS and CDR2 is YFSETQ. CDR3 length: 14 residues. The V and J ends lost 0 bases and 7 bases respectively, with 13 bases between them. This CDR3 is CASSLVYGEGGYTF. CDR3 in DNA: TGCGCCAGCAGCTTGGTTTACGGGGAGGGTGGCTACACCTTC.

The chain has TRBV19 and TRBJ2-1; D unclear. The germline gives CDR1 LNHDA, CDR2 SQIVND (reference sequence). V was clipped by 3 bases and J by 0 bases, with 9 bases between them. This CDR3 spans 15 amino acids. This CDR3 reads CASSIGFPSYNEQFF. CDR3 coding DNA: TGTGCCAGTAGTATTGGATTCCCCTCCTACAATGAGCAGTTCTTC.

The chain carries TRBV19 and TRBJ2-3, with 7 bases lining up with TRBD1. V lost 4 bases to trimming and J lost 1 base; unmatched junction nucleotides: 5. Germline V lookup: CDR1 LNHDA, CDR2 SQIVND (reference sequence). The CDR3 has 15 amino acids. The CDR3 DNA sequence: TGTGCCAGTAGTAACCCAGGGGGTGGCACAGATACGCAGTATTTT. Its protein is CASSNPGGGTDTQYF.

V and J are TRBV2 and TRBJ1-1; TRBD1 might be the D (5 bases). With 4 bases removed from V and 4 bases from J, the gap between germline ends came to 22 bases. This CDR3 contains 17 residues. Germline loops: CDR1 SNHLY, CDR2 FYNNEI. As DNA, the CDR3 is TGTGCCAGCAGTGTACCATGGGTGGCGGAGAGGGGCACTGAAGCTTTCTTT. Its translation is CASSVPWVAERGTEAFF.

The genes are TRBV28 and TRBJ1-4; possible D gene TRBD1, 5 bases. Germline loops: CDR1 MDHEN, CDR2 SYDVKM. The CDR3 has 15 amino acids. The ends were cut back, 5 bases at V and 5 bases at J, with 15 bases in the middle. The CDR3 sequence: CASSPRDGGNEKLFF. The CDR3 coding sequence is TGTGCCAGCAGTCCGCGGGACGGAGGAAATGAAAAACTGTTTTTT.

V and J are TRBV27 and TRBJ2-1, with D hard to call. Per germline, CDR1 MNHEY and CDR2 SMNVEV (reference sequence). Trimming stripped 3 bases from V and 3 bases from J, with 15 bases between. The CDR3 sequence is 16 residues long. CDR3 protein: CASSFRADLYYNEQFF. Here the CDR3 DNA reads TGTGCCAGCAGTTTCCGGGCCGACCTATACTACAATGAGCAGTTCTTC.

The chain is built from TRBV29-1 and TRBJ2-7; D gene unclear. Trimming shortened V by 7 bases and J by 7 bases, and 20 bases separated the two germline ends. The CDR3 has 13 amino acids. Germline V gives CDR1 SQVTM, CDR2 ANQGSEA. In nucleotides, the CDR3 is TGCAGCGCGTGGGGATCCCGGGTCCAGGAGCAGTACTTC. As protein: CSAWGSRVQEQYF.

CDR3 residues: CASSMGQGWREPGGYTF. The CDR3 region has the DNA TGTGCCAGCAGTATGGGACAGGGGTGGCGAGAACCGGGGGGCTACACCTTC. The chain has TRBV27 and TRBJ1-2; 10 bases align to TRBD1. CDR1 is MNHEY, CDR2 SMNVEV, per germline (reference sequence). There are 17 residues in the CDR3. Germline trimming cut 5 bases from V and 8 bases from J; bases unmatched to any gene: 17.

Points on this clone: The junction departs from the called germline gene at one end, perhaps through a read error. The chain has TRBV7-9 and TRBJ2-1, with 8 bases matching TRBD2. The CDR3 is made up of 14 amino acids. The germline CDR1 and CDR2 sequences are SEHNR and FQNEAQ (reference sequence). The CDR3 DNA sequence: TGTGCCAGCAGATTAGCGGGAAGCTACAATGAGCAGTTCTTC. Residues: CASRLAGSYNEQFF.

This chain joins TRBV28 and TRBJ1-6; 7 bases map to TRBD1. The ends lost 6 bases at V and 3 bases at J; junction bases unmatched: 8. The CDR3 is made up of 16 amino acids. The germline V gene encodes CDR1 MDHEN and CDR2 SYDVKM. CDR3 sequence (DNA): TGTGCCAGCAGCTCTGGGACAGTTATCTATAATTCACCCCTCCACTTT. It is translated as CASSSGTVIYNSPLHF.

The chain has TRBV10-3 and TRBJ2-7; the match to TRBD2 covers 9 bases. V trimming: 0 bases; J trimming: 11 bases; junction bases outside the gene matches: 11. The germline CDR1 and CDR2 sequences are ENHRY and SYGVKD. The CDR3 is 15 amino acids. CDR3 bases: TGTGCCATCAGTGAGTCGGGCCTAGCGGGAATGAGCAAGTACTTC. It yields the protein CAISESGLAGMSKYF.

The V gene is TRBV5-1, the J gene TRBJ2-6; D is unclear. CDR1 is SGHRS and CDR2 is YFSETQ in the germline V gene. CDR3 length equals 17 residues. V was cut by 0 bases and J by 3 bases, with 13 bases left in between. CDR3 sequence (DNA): TGCGCCAGCAGCTTGGTAAATTCGGCGTATGGGGCCAACGTCCTGACTTTC. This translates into CASSLVNSAYGANVLTF.

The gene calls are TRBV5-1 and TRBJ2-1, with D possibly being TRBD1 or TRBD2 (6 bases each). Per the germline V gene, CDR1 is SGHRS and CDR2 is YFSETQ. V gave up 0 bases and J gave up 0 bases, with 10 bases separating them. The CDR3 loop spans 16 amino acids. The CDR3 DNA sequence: TGCGCCAGCAGCTTGGTAGGGGGGAGCTCCTACAATGAGCAGTTCTTC. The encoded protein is CASSLVGGSSYNEQFF.

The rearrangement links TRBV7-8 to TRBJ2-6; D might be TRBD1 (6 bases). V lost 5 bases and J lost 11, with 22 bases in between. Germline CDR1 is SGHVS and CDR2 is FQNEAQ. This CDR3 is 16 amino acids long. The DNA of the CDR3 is TGTGCCAGCAGCGGCAGACAGGCCTCATTAAGGGACGTCCTGACTTTC. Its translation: CASSGRQASLRDVLTF.

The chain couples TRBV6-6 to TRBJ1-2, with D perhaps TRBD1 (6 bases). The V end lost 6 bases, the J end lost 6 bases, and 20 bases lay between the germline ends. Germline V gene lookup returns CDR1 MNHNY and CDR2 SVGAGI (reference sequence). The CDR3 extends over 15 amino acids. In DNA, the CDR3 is TGTGCCAGCAGCAAGTCAGGGGATCTATTGGATGGCTACACCTTC. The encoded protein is CASSKSGDLLDGYTF.

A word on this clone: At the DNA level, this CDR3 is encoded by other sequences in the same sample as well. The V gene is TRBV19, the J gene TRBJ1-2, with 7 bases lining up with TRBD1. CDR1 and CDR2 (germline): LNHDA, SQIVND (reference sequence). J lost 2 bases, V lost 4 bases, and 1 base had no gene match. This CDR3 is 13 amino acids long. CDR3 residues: CASSTGQNYGYTF. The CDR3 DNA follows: TGTGCCAGTAGTACGGGACAGAACTATGGCTACACCTTC.

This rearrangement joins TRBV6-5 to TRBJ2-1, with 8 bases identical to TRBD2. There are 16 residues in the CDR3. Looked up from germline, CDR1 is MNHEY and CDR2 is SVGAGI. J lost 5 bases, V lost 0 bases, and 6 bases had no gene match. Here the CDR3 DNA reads TGTGCCAGCAGTTACTCAACTAGCGGACCAAACAATGAGCAGTTCTTC. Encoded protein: CASSYSTSGPNNEQFF.

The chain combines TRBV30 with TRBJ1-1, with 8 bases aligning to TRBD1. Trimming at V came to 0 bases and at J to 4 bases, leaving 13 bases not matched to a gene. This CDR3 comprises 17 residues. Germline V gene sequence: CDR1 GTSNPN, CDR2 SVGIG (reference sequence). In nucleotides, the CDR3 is TGTGCCTGGAGTGTACTCTTTTGGCAGGGGGCACCCACTGAAGCTTTCTTT. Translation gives CAWSVLFWQGAPTEAFF.

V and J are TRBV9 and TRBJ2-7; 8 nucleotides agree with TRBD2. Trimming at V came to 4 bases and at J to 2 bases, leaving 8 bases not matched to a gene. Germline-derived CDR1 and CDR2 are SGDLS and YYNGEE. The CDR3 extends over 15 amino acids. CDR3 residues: CASSPGGNFPYEQYF. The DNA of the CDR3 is TGTGCCAGCAGCCCGGGGGGGAACTTCCCCTACGAGCAGTACTTC. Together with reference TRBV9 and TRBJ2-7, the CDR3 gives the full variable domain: DSGVTQTPKHLITATGQRVTLRCSPRSGDLSVYWYQQSLDQGLQFLIQYYNGEERAKGNILERFSAQQFPDLHSELNLSSLELGDSALYFCASSPGGNFPYEQYFGPGTRLTVT.

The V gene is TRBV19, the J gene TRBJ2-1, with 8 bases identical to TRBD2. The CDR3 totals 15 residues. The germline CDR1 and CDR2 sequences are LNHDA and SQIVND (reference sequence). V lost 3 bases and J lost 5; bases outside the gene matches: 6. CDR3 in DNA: TGTGCCAGTAGTATGAGAGCGGGAGTCGACAATGAGCAGTTCTTC. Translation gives CASSMRAGVDNEQFF.

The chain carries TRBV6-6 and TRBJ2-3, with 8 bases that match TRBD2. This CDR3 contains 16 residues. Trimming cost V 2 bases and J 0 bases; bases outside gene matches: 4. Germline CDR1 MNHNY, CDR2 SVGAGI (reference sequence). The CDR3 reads CASSYRRGVSTDTQYF. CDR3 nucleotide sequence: TGTGCCAGCAGTTACCGGCGGGGGGTGAGCACAGATACGCAGTATTTT.

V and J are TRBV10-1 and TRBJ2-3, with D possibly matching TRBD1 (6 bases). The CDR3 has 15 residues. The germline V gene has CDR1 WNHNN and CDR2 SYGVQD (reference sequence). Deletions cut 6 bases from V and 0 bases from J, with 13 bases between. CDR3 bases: TGCGCCAGCAGCACCGACAGGCGTAGCACAGATACGCAGTATTTT. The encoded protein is CASSTDRRSTDTQYF.

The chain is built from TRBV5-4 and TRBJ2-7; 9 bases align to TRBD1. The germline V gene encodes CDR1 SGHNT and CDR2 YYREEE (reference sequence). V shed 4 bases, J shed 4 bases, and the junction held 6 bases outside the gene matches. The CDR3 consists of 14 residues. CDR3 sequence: CASSRQGGLYEQYF. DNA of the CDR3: TGTGCCAGCAGCCGACAGGGGGGTCTATACGAGCAGTACTTC.

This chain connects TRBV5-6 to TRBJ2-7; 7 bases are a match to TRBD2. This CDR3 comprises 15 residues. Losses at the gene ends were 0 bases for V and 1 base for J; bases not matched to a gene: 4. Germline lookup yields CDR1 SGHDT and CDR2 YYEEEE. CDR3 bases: TGTGCCAGCAGCTTGGGGTTAGCGGGTTCCTACGAGCAGTACTTC. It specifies CASSLGLAGSYEQYF.